The rows below give T cell receptor beta chains drawn from one sample of a study of PD-1 blockade in classical Hodgkin lymphoma. Clones were sequenced by immunoSEQ multiplex PCR, and TCRdb holds only the in-frame ones, with some missing. The repertoire holds about 84,000 clones, with about nine tenths as singletons. Sequencing was performed on peripheral blood mononuclear cells (PBMCs), taken at baseline. The source is a human donor with classical Hodgkin lymphoma. Each CDR3 is given with its conserved first and last residue.

TRBV5-1 CASSFITNTEAFF
TRBV30 CAWIPWGRTEAFF
TRBV7-2 CASSPQNSYGYTF
TRBV21-1 CASSPSRDRASGANVLTF
TRBV7-9 CASSHLVGTDTQYF
TRBV6-6 CASSLGTANTIYF
TRBV28 CASSSTSGVAKNIQYF
TRBV29-1 CSVEGRKGGTDTQYF
TRBV6-1 CASSEASRVFAFF
TRBV30 CAWATGEGCQPQHF
TRBV10-3 CAISGFRLAGNNEQFF
TRBV27 CASSWQGIDEQFF
TRBV5-1 CASNPVAGVSNEQFF
TRBV27 CASKRRGGLLSLAGGYTF
TRBV30 CAWTGTSRQETQYF
TRBV5-6 CASSVDSGNSYEQYF
TRBV5-4 CASSLGGAGQPQHF
TRBV11-3 CASSLGLAGTGELFF
TRBV5-6 CASSLKRTAPNEKLFF
TRBV5-4 CASSLGREGQYNEQFF
TRBV30 CAWRIPGTGGGRGGYTF
TRBV5-1 CASSLTVAGVNEQFF
TRBV25-1 CASSEWGRNTEAFF